Listed below are T cell receptor beta chains from one sample, sequenced in a study of blood T cells in healthy people across ages. TCRdb redid the calling of the 5' RACE reads with MiXCR, one entry per CDR3 protein. This table holds 2 million or so distinct CDR3 sequences, about 49% found once. What was sequenced was blood. The receptors originated from a woman aged 40 to 50 in good health. The CDR3 runs from the conserved cysteine through the conserved F or W. D genes are given only for firm matches. Clone size is given for some rows only: seen once, a few or many times, or a class if the clone is expanded.

D: TRBD2; size: .; length: 17; V: TRBV7-2; J: TRBJ2-5; DNA: TGTGCCAGCAGCTTAGCTATGACTAGCGAGGGCAGTGAGACCCAGTACTTC; CDR3: CASSLAMTSEGSETQYF
D: .; size: .; length: 16; V: TRBV24-1; J: TRBJ2-1; DNA: TGTGCCACCAGTGACCCGGCCAGCTCCTCCCGAGAGACCCAGTTCTTC; CDR3: CATSDPASSSRETQFF
D: TRBD1; size: .; length: 14; V: TRBV7-2; J: TRBJ2-7; DNA: TGTGCCAGCAGGTATACCGGACAGGGCTACGAGCAGTACTTC; CDR3: CASRYTGQGYEQYF
D: .; size: .; length: 18; V: TRBV5-6; J: TRBJ1-5; DNA: TGTGCCAGCAGCACTAACCGGGAGCGGGGGTATAGCAATCAGCCCCAGCATTTT; CDR3: CASSTNRERGYSNQPQHF
D: TRBD1; size: .; length: 14; V: TRBV9; J: TRBJ1-2; DNA: TGCGCCAGCAGCGCCCGGGACAGCAATTATGGCTACACCTTC; CDR3: CASSARDSNYGYTF
D: TRBD2; size: .; length: 13; V: TRBV6-6; J: TRBJ2-7; DNA: TGTGCCAGCGGACTAGCAAGCTCCTACGAGCAGTACTTC; CDR3: CASGLASSYEQYF
D: TRBD1; size: once; length: 16; V: TRBV9; J: TRBJ2-5; DNA: TGTGCCAGCAGCGTAGAGGGACAGGGCTTCCAAGAGACCCAGTACTTC; CDR3: CASSVEGQGFQETQYF
D: .; size: .; length: 14; V: TRBV5-1; J: TRBJ1-2; DNA: TGCGCCAGCAGCCGCACCCCGGAATCAGGGGTTCTCACCTTC; CDR3: CASSRTPESGVLTF
D: TRBD2; size: once; length: 17; V: TRBV4-1; J: TRBJ2-5; DNA: TGCGCCAGCAGCCCTAAGGGACTAGCGGGGGGCCTGGAGACCCAGTACTTC; CDR3: CASSPKGLAGGLETQYF
D: .; size: .; length: 14; V: TRBV15; J: TRBJ2-1; DNA: TGTGCCACCAGCAGGGGGGGCCCGGGTCCTGAGCAGTTCTTC; CDR3: CATSRGGPGPEQFF
D: .; size: .; length: 14; V: TRBV7-9; J: TRBJ2-3; DNA: TGTGCCAGCAGCTTACAGGGTTGGGCAGATACGCAGTATTTT; CDR3: CASSLQGWADTQYF
D: TRBD1; size: .; length: 15; V: TRBV5-1; J: TRBJ1-2; DNA: TGCGCCAGCAGCTTATCTCGGGACAGGGCCTATGGCTACACCTTC; CDR3: CASSLSRDRAYGYTF
D: .; size: .; length: 13; V: TRBV14; J: TRBJ2-7; DNA: TGTGCCAGCAGCCAAGAGAAGAGGAGGGAGCAGTACTTC; CDR3: CASSQEKRREQYF
D: .; size: .; length: 15; V: TRBV6-2/TRBV6-3; J: TRBJ1-1; DNA: TGTGCCAGCAGCTACCTCGGTCCCCCGGACACTGAAGCTTTCTTT; CDR3: CASSYLGPPDTEAFF